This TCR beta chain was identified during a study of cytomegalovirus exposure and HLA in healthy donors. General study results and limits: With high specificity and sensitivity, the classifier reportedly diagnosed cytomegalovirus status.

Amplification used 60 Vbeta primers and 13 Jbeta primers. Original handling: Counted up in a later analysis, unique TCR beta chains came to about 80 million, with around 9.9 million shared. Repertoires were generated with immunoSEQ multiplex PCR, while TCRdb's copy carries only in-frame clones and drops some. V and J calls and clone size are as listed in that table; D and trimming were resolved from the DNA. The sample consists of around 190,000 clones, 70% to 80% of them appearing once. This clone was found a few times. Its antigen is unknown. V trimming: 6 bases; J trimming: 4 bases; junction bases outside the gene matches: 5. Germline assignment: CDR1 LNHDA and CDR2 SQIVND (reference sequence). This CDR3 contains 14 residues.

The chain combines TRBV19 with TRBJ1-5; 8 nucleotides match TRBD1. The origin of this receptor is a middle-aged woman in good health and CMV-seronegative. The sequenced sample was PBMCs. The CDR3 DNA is TGTGCCAGTAGGACAGGGGTAAGAAATCAGCCCCAGCATTTT. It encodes CASRTGVRNQPQHF.